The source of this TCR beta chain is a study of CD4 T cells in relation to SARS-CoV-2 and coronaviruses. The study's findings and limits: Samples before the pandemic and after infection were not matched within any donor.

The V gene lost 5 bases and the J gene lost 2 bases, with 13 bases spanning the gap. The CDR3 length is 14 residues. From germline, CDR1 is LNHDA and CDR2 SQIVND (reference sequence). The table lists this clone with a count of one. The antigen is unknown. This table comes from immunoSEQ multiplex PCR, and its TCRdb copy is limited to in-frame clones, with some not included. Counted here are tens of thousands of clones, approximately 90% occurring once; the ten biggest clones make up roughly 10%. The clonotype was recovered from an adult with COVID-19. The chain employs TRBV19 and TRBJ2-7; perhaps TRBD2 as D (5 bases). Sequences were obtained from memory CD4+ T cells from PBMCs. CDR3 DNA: TGTGCCAGTAGTCCGGAGGCACTAACCTACGAGCAGTACTTC. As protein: CASSPEALTYEQYF.